A selection of T cell receptor beta chains follows, all from one sample in a study of blood T cell repertoires in COVID-19. Sequencing was performed with immunoSEQ multiplex PCR; in TCRdb, only in-frame clones are kept and a portion is missing. Of around 300,000 clones in the sample, 80% to 90% were seen once. Material: peripheral blood. These receptors were collected from an older woman with acute or convalescent COVID-19. Both conserved end residues are part of each CDR3. A D gene is named only where the DNA matches it firmly. Rows give clone size only sometimes, using once, few, many, or a class for an expanded clone.

TRBD2	TRBV6-5	.	TRBJ2-5	TGTGCCAGCTGGCGGGGGGCCCAAGAGACCCAGTACTTC	CASWRGAQETQYF
TRBD1	TRBV14	.	TRBJ1-2	TGTGCCAGCAGCCACCGGGACAGCTATGGCTACACCTTC	CASSHRDSYGYTF
.	TRBV27	.	TRBJ2-7	TGTGCCAGCAGTCCCAGGGTGCTACACTACGAGCAGTACTTC	CASSPRVLHYEQYF
TRBD1	TRBV7-8	.	TRBJ1-5	TGTGCCAGCAGTTTTGGGACAGGCAATCAGCCCCAGCATTTT	CASSFGTGNQPQHF
.	TRBV5-6	once	TRBJ1-2	TGTGCCAGCAGACGGAACAGGGTGGGTGGCTACACCTTC	CASRRNRVGGYTF
.	TRBV27	.	TRBJ1-1	TGTGCCAGCAGACTTACACAGGGCGCTGAAGCTTTCTTT	CASRLTQGAEAFF
.	TRBV10-3	.	TRBJ1-3	TGTGCCATCAGTGAAGGGGCAGGCTCTGGAAACACCATATATTTT	CAISEGAGSGNTIYF
.	TRBV7-9	.	TRBJ1-1	TGTGCCAGCAGCTTAGTAGCCATCAACGAAGCTTTCTTT	CASSLVAINEAFF
.	TRBV10-3	.	TRBJ2-1	TGTGCCATCAGCAGGGACACCAAACCCTACAATGAGCAGTTCTTC	CAISRDTKPYNEQFF
TRBD2	TRBV5-1	.	TRBJ2-3	TGCGCCAGCAGCTTGAATGCGGGGGTCAGAACAGATACGCAGTATTTT	CASSLNAGVRTDTQYF
.	TRBV5-1	.	TRBJ2-7	TGCGCCAGCAGCCCGGGGGGGACAGTCTCCTACGAGCAGTACTTC	CASSPGGTVSYEQYF
TRBD1	TRBV10-3	.	TRBJ2-3	TGTGCCATCAACCCGACAGGGGTTGGGGATACGCAGTATTTT	CAINPTGVGDTQYF
.	TRBV18	.	TRBJ1-1	TGTGCCAGCTCACCATATGCAGGCTCTGAAGCTTTCTTT	CASSPYAGSEAFF
TRBD1	TRBV10-3	.	TRBJ1-5	TGTGCCATCGGACAGGGTGGGAGCAATCAGCCCCAGCATTTT	CAIGQGGSNQPQHF
.	TRBV5-4	few	TRBJ2-5	TGTGCCAGCAGCTTGGCCTCCACACAAGAGACCCAGTACTTC	CASSLASTQETQYF
.	TRBV11-2	.	TRBJ2-7	TGTGCCAGCAGCTTCCTAACAGGGTACGAGCAGTACTTC	CASSFLTGYEQYF
TRBD2	TRBV30	.	TRBJ2-1	TGTGCCTGGAGTGTAGGTGGGACTAGTCCCAATGAGCAGTTCTTC	CAWSVGGTSPNEQFF
TRBD1	TRBV5-8	.	TRBJ1-2	TGTGCCAGCAGCTTGGAGGGGGCGCGTCTTTATGGCTACACCTTC	CASSLEGARLYGYTF
.	TRBV20-1	.	TRBJ1-2	TGCAGTGCTAATCAGGGAAGGGGCTACACCTTC	CSANQGRGYTF
.	TRBV11-2	.	TRBJ2-6	TGTGCCAGCAGCTTATTGAGCTCTGGGGCCAACGTCCTGACTTTC	CASSLLSSGANVLTF
.	TRBV5-1	.	TRBJ2-4	TGCGCCAGCAGCGGGCGGGGAGACATTCAGTACTTC	CASSGRGDIQYF
TRBD2	TRBV7-7	.	TRBJ2-5	TGTGCCAGCAGCTTGATGGCGGGGGGCCAAGAGACCCAGTACTTC	CASSLMAGGQETQYF
.	TRBV10-3	.	TRBJ1-1	TGTGCCATCAGTGAGTCGGGCAGTGGAGCTTTCTTT	CAISESGSGAFF
.	TRBV27	.	TRBJ2-2	TGTGCCAGCAGTTTCACCCTGACAGTCACCGGGGAGCTGTTTTTT	CASSFTLTVTGELFF
.	TRBV6-5	.	TRBJ2-1	TGTGCCAGCAGAGCTCCGGTGAGCTCCTACAATGAGCAGTTCTTC	CASRAPVSSYNEQFF
TRBD1	TRBV7-3	.	TRBJ1-6	TGTGCCAGCAGGCCCGGGACAGATAATTCACCCCTCCACTTT	CASRPGTDNSPLHF
TRBD1	TRBV5-5	.	TRBJ2-7	TGTGCCAGCCGCCGCCTAGAGGGGGCGGCCTACGAGCAGTACTTC	CASRRLEGAAYEQYF
.	TRBV5-1	few	TRBJ2-7	TGCGCCAGCAGCTTCAGGACGAGGGGGACGAGCTCCTACGAGCAGTACTTC	CASSFRTRGTSSYEQYF
TRBD1	TRBV25-1	.	TRBJ1-1	TGTGCCAGCAGGGACAGGGTTAAAGCTTTCTTT	CASRDRVKAFF
.	TRBV5-1	.	TRBJ2-2	TGCGCCAGCAGCTCATCACAAAGACTGAACACCGGGGAGCTGTTTTTT	CASSSSQRLNTGELFF